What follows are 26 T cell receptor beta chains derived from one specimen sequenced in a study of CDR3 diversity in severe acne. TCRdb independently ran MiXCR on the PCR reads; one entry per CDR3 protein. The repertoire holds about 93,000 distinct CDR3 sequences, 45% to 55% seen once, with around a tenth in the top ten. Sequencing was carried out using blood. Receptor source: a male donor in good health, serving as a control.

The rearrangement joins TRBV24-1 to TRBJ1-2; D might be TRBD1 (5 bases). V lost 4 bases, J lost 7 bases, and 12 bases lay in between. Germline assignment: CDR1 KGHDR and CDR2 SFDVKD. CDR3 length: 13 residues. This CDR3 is CATSEPQDRGYTF. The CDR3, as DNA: TGTGCCACCAGTGAACCACAGGACCGTGGCTACACCTTC.

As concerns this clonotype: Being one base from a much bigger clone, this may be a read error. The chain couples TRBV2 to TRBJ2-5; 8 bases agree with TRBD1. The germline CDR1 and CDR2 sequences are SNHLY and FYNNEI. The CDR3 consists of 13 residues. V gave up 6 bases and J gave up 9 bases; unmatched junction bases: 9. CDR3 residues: CASRRTGSEAQYF. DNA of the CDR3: TGTGCCAGCAGACGGACAGGGAGCGAGGCCCAGTACTTC.

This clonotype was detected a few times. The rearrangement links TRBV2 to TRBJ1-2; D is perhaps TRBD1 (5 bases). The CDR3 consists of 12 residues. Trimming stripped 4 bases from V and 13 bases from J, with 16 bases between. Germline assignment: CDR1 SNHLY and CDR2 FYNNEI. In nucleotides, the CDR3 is TGTGCCAGCAGTGGAGGGACTCAAGAGGGCACCTTC. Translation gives CASSGGTQEGTF.

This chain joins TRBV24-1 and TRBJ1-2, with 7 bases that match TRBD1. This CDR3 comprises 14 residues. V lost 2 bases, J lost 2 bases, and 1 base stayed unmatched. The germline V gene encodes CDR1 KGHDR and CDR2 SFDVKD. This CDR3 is CATSDWDRNYGYTF. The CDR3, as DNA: TGTGCCACCAGTGATTGGGACAGAAACTATGGCTACACCTTC.

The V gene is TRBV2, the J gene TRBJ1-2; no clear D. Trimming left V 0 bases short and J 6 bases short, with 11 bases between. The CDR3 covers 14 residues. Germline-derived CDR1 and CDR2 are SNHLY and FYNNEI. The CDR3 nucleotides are TGTGCCAGCAGTGAAGCAGGAGGGCCCCATGGCTACACCTTC. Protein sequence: CASSEAGGPHGYTF.

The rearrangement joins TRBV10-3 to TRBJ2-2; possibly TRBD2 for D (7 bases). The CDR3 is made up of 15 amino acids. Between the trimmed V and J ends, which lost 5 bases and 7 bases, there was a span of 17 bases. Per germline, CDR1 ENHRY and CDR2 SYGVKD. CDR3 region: CAISPRGADDGELFF. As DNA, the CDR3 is TGTGCCATCAGTCCCCGGGGGGCGGATGACGGGGAGCTGTTTTTT.

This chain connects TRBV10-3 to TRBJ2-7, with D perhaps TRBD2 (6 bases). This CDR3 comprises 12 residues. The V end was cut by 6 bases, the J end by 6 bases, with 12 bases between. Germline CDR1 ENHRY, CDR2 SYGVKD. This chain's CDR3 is CAIRLAGREQYF. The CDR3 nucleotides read TGTGCCATCAGACTAGCAGGACGCGAGCAGTACTTC.

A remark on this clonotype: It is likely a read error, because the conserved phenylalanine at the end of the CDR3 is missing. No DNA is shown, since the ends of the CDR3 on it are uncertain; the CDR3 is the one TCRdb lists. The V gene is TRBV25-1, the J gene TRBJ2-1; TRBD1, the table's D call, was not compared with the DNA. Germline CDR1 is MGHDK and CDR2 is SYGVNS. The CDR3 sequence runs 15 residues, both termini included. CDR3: CASMGGSFYGYTFGS.

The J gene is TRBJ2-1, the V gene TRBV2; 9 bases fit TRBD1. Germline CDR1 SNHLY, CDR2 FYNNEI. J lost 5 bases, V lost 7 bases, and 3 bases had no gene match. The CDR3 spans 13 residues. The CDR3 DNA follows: TGTGCCAGCACCGGGACAGGGAACAATGAGCAGTTCTTC. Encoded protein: CASTGTGNNEQFF.

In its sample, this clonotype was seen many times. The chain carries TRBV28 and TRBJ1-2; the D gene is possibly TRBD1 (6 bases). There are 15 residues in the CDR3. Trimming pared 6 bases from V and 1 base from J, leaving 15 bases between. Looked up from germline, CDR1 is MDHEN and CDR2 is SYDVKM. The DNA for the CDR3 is TGTGCCAGCAGGGTGACAGGACGAATTAACTATGGCTACACCTTC. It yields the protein CASRVTGRINYGYTF.

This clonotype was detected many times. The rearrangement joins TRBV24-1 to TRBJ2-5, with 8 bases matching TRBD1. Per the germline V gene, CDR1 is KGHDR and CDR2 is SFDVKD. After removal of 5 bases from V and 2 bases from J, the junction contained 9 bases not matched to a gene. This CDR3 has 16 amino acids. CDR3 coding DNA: TGTGCCACCAGTGCCTCAAAGGGGACAGGTCAAGAGACCCAGTACTTC. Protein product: CATSASKGTGQETQYF.

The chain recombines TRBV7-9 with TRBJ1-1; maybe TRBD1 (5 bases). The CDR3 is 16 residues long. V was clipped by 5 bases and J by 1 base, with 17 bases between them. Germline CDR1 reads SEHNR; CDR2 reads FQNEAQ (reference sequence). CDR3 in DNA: TGTGCCAGCAGCCTCCCAGGTGGCGGGGGGAACACTGAAGCTTTCTTT. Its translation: CASSLPGGGGNTEAFF.

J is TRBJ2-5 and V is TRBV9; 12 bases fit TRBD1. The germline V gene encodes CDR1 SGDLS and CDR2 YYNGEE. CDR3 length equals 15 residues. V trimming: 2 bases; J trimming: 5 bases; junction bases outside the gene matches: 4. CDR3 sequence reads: CASSVGTGGAETQYF. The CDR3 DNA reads TGTGCCAGCAGCGTGGGGACAGGGGGCGCGGAGACCCAGTACTTC.

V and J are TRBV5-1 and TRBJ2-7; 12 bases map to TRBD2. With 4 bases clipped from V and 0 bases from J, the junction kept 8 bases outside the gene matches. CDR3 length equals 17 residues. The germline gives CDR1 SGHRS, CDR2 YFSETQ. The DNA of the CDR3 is TGCGCCAGCAGCCACCGACTAGCGGGAGCCCTCTCCTACGAGCAGTACTTC. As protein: CASSHRLAGALSYEQYF.

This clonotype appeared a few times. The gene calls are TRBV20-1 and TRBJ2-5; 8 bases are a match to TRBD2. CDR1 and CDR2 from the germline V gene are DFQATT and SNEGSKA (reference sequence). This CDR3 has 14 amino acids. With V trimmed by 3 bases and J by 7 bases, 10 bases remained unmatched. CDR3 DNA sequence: TGCAGTGCTAGCTTACTAGCGGAGCTGGGGACCCAGTACTTC. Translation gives CSASLLAELGTQYF.

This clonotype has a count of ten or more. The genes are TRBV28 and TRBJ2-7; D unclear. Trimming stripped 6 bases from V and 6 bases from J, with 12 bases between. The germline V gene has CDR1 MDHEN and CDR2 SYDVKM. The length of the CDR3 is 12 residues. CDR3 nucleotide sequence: TGTGCCAGCAGCCCCGGTGACCGCGAGCAGTACTTC. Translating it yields CASSPGDREQYF.

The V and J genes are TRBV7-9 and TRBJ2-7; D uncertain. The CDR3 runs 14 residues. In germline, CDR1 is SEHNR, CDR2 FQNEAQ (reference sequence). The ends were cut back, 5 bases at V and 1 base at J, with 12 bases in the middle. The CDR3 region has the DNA TGTGCCAGCAGCAGACGTACAGTTTCCTACGAGCAGTACTTC. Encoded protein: CASSRRTVSYEQYF.

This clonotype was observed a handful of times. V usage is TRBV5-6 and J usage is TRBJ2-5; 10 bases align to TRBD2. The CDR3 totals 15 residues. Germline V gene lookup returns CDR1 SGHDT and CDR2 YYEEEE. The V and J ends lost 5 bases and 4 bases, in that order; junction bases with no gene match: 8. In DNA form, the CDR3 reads TGTGCCAGCAGTCCAACTAGCGGGGTAAGAGAGACCCAGTACTTC. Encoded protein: CASSPTSGVRETQYF.

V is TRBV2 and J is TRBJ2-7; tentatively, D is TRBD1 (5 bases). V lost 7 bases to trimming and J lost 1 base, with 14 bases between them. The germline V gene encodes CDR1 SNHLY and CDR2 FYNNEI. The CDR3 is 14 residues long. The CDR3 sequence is CASNNPTDSYEQYF. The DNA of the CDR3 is TGTGCCAGCAACAACCCGACAGATTCCTACGAGCAGTACTTC.

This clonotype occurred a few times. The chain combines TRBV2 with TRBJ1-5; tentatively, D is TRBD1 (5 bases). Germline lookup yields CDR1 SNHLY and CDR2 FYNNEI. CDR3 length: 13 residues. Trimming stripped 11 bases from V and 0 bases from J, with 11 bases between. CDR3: CALGETSNQPQHF. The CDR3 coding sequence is TGTGCCCTGGGGGAGACTAGCAATCAGCCCCAGCATTTT.

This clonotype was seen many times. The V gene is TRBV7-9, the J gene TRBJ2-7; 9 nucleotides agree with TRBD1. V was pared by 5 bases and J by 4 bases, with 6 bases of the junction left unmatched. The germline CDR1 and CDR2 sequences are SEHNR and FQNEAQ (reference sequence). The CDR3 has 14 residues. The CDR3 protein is CASSPGQGPYEQYF. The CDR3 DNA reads TGTGCCAGCAGCCCCGGACAGGGGCCATACGAGCAGTACTTC.

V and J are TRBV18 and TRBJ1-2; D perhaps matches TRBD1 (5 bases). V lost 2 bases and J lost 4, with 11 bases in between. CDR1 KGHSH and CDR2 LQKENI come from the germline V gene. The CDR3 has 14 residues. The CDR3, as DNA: TGTGCCAGCTCACCATCGGGGGGTTCCTATGGCTACACCTTC. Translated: CASSPSGGSYGYTF.

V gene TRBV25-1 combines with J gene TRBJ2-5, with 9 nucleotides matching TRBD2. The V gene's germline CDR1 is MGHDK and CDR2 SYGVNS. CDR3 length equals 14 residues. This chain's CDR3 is CASRGLAGGETQYF. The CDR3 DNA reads TGTGCTAGTCGGGGGCTGGCGGGAGGGGAGACCCAGTACTTC.

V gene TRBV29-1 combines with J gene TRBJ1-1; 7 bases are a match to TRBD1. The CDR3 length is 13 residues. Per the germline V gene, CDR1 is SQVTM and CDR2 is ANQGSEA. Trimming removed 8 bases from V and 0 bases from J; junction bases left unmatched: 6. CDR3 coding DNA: TGCAGCATCCAGGGGGTACTGAACACTGAAGCTTTCTTT. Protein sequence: CSIQGVLNTEAFF. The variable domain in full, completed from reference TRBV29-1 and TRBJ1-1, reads SAVISQKPSRDICQRGTSLTIQCQVDSQVTMMFWYRQQPGQSLTLIATANQGSEATYESGFVIDKFPISRPNLTFSTLTVSNMSPEDSSIYLCSIQGVLNTEAFFGQGTRLTVV.

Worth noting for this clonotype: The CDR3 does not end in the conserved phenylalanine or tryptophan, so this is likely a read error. The CDR3 region is CASSMGQGTYGYTL. CDR3 bases: TGTGCCAGTAGTATGGGACAGGGGACCTATGGCTACACCCTC. The rearrangement joins TRBV19 to TRBJ1-2, with TRBD1 matching 10 bases. V was pared by 3 bases and J by 4 bases, with 2 bases of the junction left unmatched. The CDR3 is 14 amino acids. CDR1 and CDR2 from the germline V gene are LNHDA and SQIVND (reference sequence).

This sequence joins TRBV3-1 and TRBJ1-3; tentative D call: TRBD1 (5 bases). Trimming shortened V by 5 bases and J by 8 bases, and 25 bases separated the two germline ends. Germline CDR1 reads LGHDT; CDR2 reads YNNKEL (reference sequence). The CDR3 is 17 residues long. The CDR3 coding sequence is TGTGCCAGCAGCGACGGGGACCCGGACCCCTATGGCTACACCATATATTTT. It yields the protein CASSDGDPDPYGYTIYF.